What follows are 32 T cell receptor beta chains derived from one specimen sequenced in a study of blood T cell repertoires in COVID-19. TCRdb's table, derived via immunoSEQ multiplex PCR, lists solely in-frame clones and lacks some. The sample lists about 56,000 clones, roughly 86% occurring once. Sequenced material: peripheral blood. The origin of the receptors is a man aged 50-60 years with active COVID-19.

The genes are TRBV6-2 or TRBV6-3 and TRBJ1-2; no clear D gene. Germline assignment: CDR1 MNHEY and CDR2 SVGEGT. CDR3 length: 14 residues. V shed 2 bases and J shed 4 bases, with 11 bases lying between them. CDR3 region: CASSYRGGTYGYTF. The CDR3 coding sequence is TGTGCCAGCAGTTACCGCGGCGGAACCTATGGCTACACCTTC.

V usage is TRBV5-1 and J usage is TRBJ2-5; the D gene is possibly TRBD1 (5 bases). Germline-derived CDR1 and CDR2 are SGHRS and YFSETQ. Trimming pared 1 base from V and 2 bases from J, leaving 9 bases between. This CDR3 region has 14 residues. The CDR3 spells CASSLSSGQETQYF. The DNA for the CDR3 is TGCGCCAGCAGCTTGTCGTCAGGGCAAGAGACCCAGTACTTC.

V gene TRBV5-5 combines with J gene TRBJ2-3; a possible D gene is TRBD2 (5 bases). This CDR3 comprises 16 residues. CDR1 and CDR2 from the germline V gene are SGHKS and YYEKEE (reference sequence). V lost 0 bases and J lost 3, with 14 bases in between. CDR3 in amino acids: CASSLDFPRGTDTQYF. CDR3 bases: TGTGCCAGCAGCTTGGACTTTCCCCGAGGGACAGATACGCAGTATTTT.

The V call is TRBV5-6, the J call TRBJ2-6, with D uncertain. The ends were cut back, 0 bases at V and 0 bases at J, with 4 bases in the middle. The CDR3 totals 15 residues. Germline V gene lookup returns CDR1 SGHDT and CDR2 YYEEEE. The CDR3 is CASSLGSSGANVLTF. CDR3 in DNA: TGTGCCAGCAGCTTGGGTAGCTCTGGGGCCAACGTCCTGACTTTC.

The V call is TRBV7-9, the J call TRBJ2-5; the D gene is possibly TRBD2 (7 bases). Trimming left V 5 bases short and J 3 bases short, with 16 bases between. The CDR3 spans 15 residues. The germline CDR1 and CDR2 sequences are SEHNR and FQNEAQ (reference sequence). The CDR3: CASSPGGGGEETQYF. CDR3 DNA: TGTGCCAGCAGCCCTGGGGGCGGGGGAGAAGAGACCCAGTACTTC.

This clone was counted once. This sequence joins TRBV6-5 and TRBJ1-5; 7 bases agree with TRBD1. Germline V CDR1 and CDR2: MNHEY, SVGAGI. This CDR3 region has 13 residues. J was trimmed by 3 bases and V by 7 bases; bases with no gene match: 3. The CDR3 sequence: CASKQGFNQPQHF. The CDR3 DNA follows: TGTGCCAGCAAACAGGGGTTCAATCAGCCCCAGCATTTT.

The chain links TRBV6-5 to TRBJ1-2, with 9 bases that match TRBD1. CDR3 size: 12 residues. Germline lookup yields CDR1 MNHEY and CDR2 SVGAGI. V was clipped by 6 bases and J by 6 bases; unmatched bases: 2. In nucleotides, the CDR3 is TGTGCCAGCAGAAGGGACAGGGATGGCTACACCTTC. This encodes CASRRDRDGYTF.

The rearrangement links TRBV5-6 to TRBJ2-3; unclear D gene. CDR1 and CDR2 (germline): SGHDT, YYEEEE. Between the trimmed V and J ends, which lost 5 bases and 4 bases, there was a span of 8 bases. This CDR3 has 12 amino acids. The CDR3 loop is CASRESSDTQYF. DNA of the CDR3: TGTGCCAGCAGGGAGAGTTCAGATACGCAGTATTTT.

This clone was detected only a few times. V usage is TRBV2 and J usage is TRBJ2-7; 8 bases map to TRBD1. This CDR3 region has 16 residues. Germline assignment: CDR1 SNHLY and CDR2 FYNNEI. V gave up 1 base and J gave up 3 bases; unmatched junction bases: 8. The CDR3 region has the DNA TGTGCCAGCAGTGAAGTTTTGGGACAGGAAATCTACGAGCAGTACTTC. Translating gives CASSEVLGQEIYEQYF.

The V gene is TRBV5-1, the J gene TRBJ2-7, with 15 bases identical to TRBD2. The CDR3 has 18 amino acids. The junction had 4 bases not matched to a gene; V was cut back by 0 bases and J by 0 bases. In germline, CDR1 is SGHRS, CDR2 YFSETQ. This CDR3 reads CASSLDGTSGGFSYEQYF. In DNA, the CDR3 is TGCGCCAGCAGCTTGGATGGGACTAGCGGGGGGTTCTCCTACGAGCAGTACTTC.

This clone came up once. The chain employs TRBV7-6 and TRBJ2-1, with D tentatively TRBD1 (5 bases). CDR1 and CDR2 from the germline V gene are SGHVS and FNYEAQ. Trimming left V 5 bases short and J 6 bases short, with 17 bases between. CDR3 length: 15 amino acids. The CDR3 DNA reads as TGTGCCAGCAGCCCTTCGGGCAGGGTCGGCAATGAGCAGTTCTTC. Protein product: CASSPSGRVGNEQFF.

CDR3 sequence: CASSLGDWGTNTDTQYF. The DNA of the CDR3 is TGTGCCAGCAGCTTAGGGGATTGGGGGACTAACACAGATACGCAGTATTTT. V gene TRBV7-9 combines with J gene TRBJ2-3; 7 bases match TRBD2. Per germline, CDR1 SEHNR and CDR2 FQNEAQ (reference sequence). V dropped 1 base and J dropped 2; count of bases not matched to a gene: 9. The CDR3 is 17 residues long.

There are a few counts of this clone. An end of the junction differs from the germline gene, which may be a read error. The rearrangement links TRBV5-4 to TRBJ2-2, with a possible D match to TRBD2 (6 bases). Germline CDR1 and CDR2: SGHNT and YYREEE (reference sequence). The CDR3 extends over 17 amino acids. CDR3: CASTPQAVGGNAGELFF. The CDR3 DNA reads as TGTGCCAGCACACCCCAGGCCGTTGGAGGGAACGCCGGGGAGCTGTTTTTT.

The J gene is TRBJ2-2, the V gene TRBV18; D gene unclear. V lost 6 bases to trimming and J lost 2 bases, with 10 bases between them. Germline loops: CDR1 KGHSH, CDR2 LQKENI. The CDR3 sequence is 14 residues long. The CDR3 coding sequence is TGTGCCAGCTCGGTGGTAACAAACACCGGGGAGCTGTTTTTT. Its protein product is CASSVVTNTGELFF.

This rearrangement joins TRBV6-4 to TRBJ1-1; weak D call: TRBD1 (6 bases). Trimming removed 7 bases from V and 7 bases from J, with 19 bases in between. Germline CDR1 MRHNA, CDR2 SNTAGT. The CDR3 is 14 residues long. CDR3 bases: TGTGCCAGCACTTTGTCCACAGGGATCGGTGAAGCTTTCTTT. Translated: CASTLSTGIGEAFF.

CDR3 protein: CASSAVPGQDAEQYF. CDR3 nucleotides: TGTGCCAGCAGCGCCGTCCCCGGACAGGATGCCGAGCAGTACTTC. This chain links TRBV9 with TRBJ2-7; 7 nucleotides agree with TRBD1. Trimming took 3 bases from V and 6 from J; bases not matched to a gene: 12. The germline CDR1 and CDR2 sequences are SGDLS and YYNGEE. The CDR3 covers 15 residues.

The chain uses TRBV7-9 and TRBJ2-7, with D perhaps TRBD2 (5 bases). This CDR3 has 15 amino acids. V was shortened by 0 bases and J by 2 bases, with 11 bases between the two germline ends. CDR1 is SEHNR and CDR2 is FQNEAQ in the germline V gene (reference sequence). Written as DNA, the CDR3 is TGTGCCAGCAGCTTAGCGGAGGCAGCTCCCTACGAGCAGTACTTC. Its translation is CASSLAEAAPYEQYF.

As to this clone: Its ends do not fully match the called genes, so a read error is possible. The rearrangement joins TRBV10-3 to TRBJ1-2; 9 bases fit TRBD1. Germline CDR1 reads ENHRY; CDR2 reads SYGVKD. The length of the CDR3 is 15 residues. The CDR3 sequence: CAVSESLQGAYGYTF. The DNA of the CDR3 is TGTGCCGTCAGTGAGTCTTTACAGGGGGCGTATGGCTACACCTTC.

The chain couples TRBV10-3 to TRBJ2-5; 8 bases are a match to TRBD1. The CDR3 loop spans 14 amino acids. V was pared by 6 bases and J by 4 bases, with 7 bases of the junction left unmatched. Germline V gives CDR1 ENHRY, CDR2 SYGVKD. The CDR3: CAIRQTGGTETQYF. In DNA, the CDR3 is TGTGCCATCAGGCAAACAGGGGGGACAGAGACCCAGTACTTC.

This clone was seen more than once but under ten times. The chain employs TRBV7-8 and TRBJ1-5, with D unresolved. This CDR3 region has 14 residues. Germline V CDR1 and CDR2: SGHVS, FQNEAQ. V was trimmed by 0 bases and J by 4 bases, leaving 7 bases between them. The CDR3 region has the DNA TGTGCCAGCAGCTTAGCGGGAGCTAATCAGCCCCAGCATTTT. The encoded protein is CASSLAGANQPQHF.

The chain has TRBV11-1 and TRBJ2-7; 8 positions agree with TRBD1. Looked up from germline, CDR1 is SGHAT and CDR2 is FQDESV (reference sequence). The junction had 11 bases not matched to a gene; V was cut back by 5 bases and J by 2 bases. This CDR3 has 16 residues. CDR3: CASSPPDREGPYEQYF. The CDR3 nucleotides read TGTGCCAGCAGCCCCCCGGACAGGGAAGGCCCCTACGAGCAGTACTTC.

The chain employs TRBV12-3 or TRBV12-4 and TRBJ1-6; D unclear. V lost 6 bases and J 9 bases, leaving 9 bases between the germline ends. The length of the CDR3 is 12 residues. The CDR3 sequence: CASSSSVSPLHF. The CDR3 DNA reads as TGTGCCAGCAGCTCTTCGGTTTCACCCCTCCACTTT.

The CDR3 DNA sequence: TGTGCCAGCAGTTTATGGCTCTGGGCCTTGAACACTGAAGCTTTCTTT. Residues: CASSLWLWALNTEAFF. V is TRBV28 and J is TRBJ1-1; D not certain. The V gene lost 0 bases and the J gene lost 0 bases, with 11 bases spanning the gap. This CDR3 has 16 residues. Germline CDR1 reads MDHEN; CDR2 reads SYDVKM.

This clone came up once. The rearrangement links TRBV12-3 or TRBV12-4 to TRBJ2-7; TRBD1 is a possible D gene (6 bases). Trimming took 7 bases from V and 1 from J, leaving 11 bases between them. CDR3 size: 13 residues. The CDR3 loop reads CASTRDTSYEQYF. The CDR3 DNA reads as TGTGCCAGCACCCGGGACACTTCCTACGAGCAGTACTTC.

V is TRBV5-1 and J is TRBJ1-1; a weak D match, TRBD1 (6 bases). The CDR3 contains 18 residues. Deletions cut 4 bases from V and 4 bases from J, with 26 bases between. The germline CDR1 and CDR2 sequences are SGHRS and YFSETQ. CDR3 sequence: CASSPARALILGGTEAFF. In nucleotides, the CDR3 is TGCGCCAGCAGCCCCGCTAGGGCCCTCATCCTAGGGGGCACTGAAGCTTTCTTT.

The chain joins TRBV9 to TRBJ2-7; a possible D gene is TRBD2 (6 bases). V lost 0 bases and J 7 bases, leaving 14 bases between the germline ends. Germline-derived CDR1 and CDR2 are SGDLS and YYNGEE. CDR3 length: 14 residues. CDR3 sequence (DNA): TGTGCCAGCAGCGTAGGAAGCGCAAGCGGGGAGCAGTACTTC. It specifies CASSVGSASGEQYF.

This chain joins TRBV5-8 and TRBJ1-6; 7 positions match TRBD1. This CDR3 is 14 amino acids long. Germline CDR1 reads SGHTS; CDR2 reads YDEGEE. Trimming removed 2 bases from V and 7 bases from J; junction bases left unmatched: 3. The chain's CDR3 is CASSFPDRNSPLHF. The CDR3 DNA reads as TGTGCCAGCAGCTTCCCGGACAGGAATTCACCCCTCCACTTT.

This rearrangement joins TRBV7-2 to TRBJ1-2; TRBD1 might be the D (5 bases). Trimming stripped 7 bases from V and 0 bases from J, with 18 bases between. CDR3 size: 16 residues. Germline V gene data show CDR1 as SGHTA and CDR2 as FQGNSA. The CDR3 DNA is TGTGCCAGCACCCTGGGGGGGTTGGGGGCTAACTATGGCTACACCTTC. It yields the protein CASTLGGLGANYGYTF.

The CDR3 sequence: CASSSGTNPQETQYF. The CDR3 DNA reads as TGTGCCAGCAGCTCGGGGACAAACCCCCAAGAGACCCAGTACTTC. The chain has TRBV7-2 and TRBJ2-5; a weak D match, TRBD1 (6 bases). The length of the CDR3 is 15 residues. Germline V gene lookup returns CDR1 SGHTA and CDR2 FQGNSA. Deletions cut 4 bases from V and 1 base from J, with 13 bases between.

Notes on this clone: The identical CDR3 is also encoded by other nucleotide sequences in the sample. The CDR3 bases are TGTGCCAGCAGCCCGTATACAGGCGGCACTGAAGCTTTCTTT. It is translated as CASSPYTGGTEAFF. J is TRBJ1-1 and V is TRBV6-2 or TRBV6-3; D is possibly TRBD1 (5 bases). Germline CDR1 and CDR2: MNHEY and SVGEGT. CDR3 length: 14 residues. V lost 6 bases, J lost 4 bases, and 15 bases lay in between.

The chain has TRBV19 and TRBJ2-3; TRBD2 matches at 7 bases. The trim removed 7 bases at V and 4 bases at J, leaving 8 bases unmatched. The CDR3 has 14 residues. In germline, CDR1 is LNHDA, CDR2 SQIVND (reference sequence). DNA for the CDR3: TGTGCCAGTATGCAGGAGGGAGGGGCAGATACGCAGTATTTT. As protein: CASMQEGGADTQYF.

This chain links TRBV18 with TRBJ2-7, with 11 bases fitting TRBD1. V lost 5 bases to trimming and J lost 6 bases; unmatched junction nucleotides: 6. Germline V lookup: CDR1 KGHSH, CDR2 LQKENI. CDR3 size: 14 residues. The CDR3 nucleotides are TGTGCCAGCTCAGCGGGACAGGGGGAAGGCGAGCAGTACTTC. This codes for CASSAGQGEGEQYF. Drawing the rest from reference TRBV18 and TRBJ2-7, the complete variable domain is NAGVMQNPRHLVRRRGQEARLRCSPMKGHSHVYWYRQLPEEGLKFMVYLQKENIIDESGMPKERFSAEFPKEGPSILRIQQVVRGDSAAYFCASSAGQGEGEQYFGPGTRLTVT.